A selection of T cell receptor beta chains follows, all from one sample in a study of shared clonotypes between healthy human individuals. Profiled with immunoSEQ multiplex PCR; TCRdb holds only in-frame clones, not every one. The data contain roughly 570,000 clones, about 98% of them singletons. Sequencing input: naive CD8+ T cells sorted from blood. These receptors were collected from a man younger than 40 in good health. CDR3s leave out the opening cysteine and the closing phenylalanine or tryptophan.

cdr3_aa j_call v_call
ASSLGGDRQF TRBJ2-1 TRBV7-2
ASSLSGNDPYNEQF TRBJ2-1 TRBV5-6
ASSMWPGGSYEQY TRBJ2-7 TRBV19
ASSYDRSYEQY TRBJ2-7 TRBV27
ASSLIQVNTGELF TRBJ2-2 TRBV5-1
ASSQGASSYEQY TRBJ2-7 TRBV5-4
ASSLGADSYEQY TRBJ2-7 TRBV5-5
ASSFKGGNQPQH TRBJ1-5 TRBV5-5
ASRPFALNQPQH TRBJ1-5 TRBV27
ASSVAVQGAYNEQF TRBJ2-1 TRBV9
ASAHSGANVLT TRBJ2-6 TRBV9
ASSFLQGGNYGYT TRBJ1-2 TRBV6-5
ASSKSGDEQY TRBJ2-7 TRBV27
ASSLLGEGDTQY TRBJ2-3 TRBV27
ASSGGTWIYEQY TRBJ2-7 TRBV27
ASSYRTEYEQY - TRBV6-5
ASRGDLDYNEQF TRBJ2-1 TRBV28
ASSHPGLAGLSSYNEQF TRBJ2-1 TRBV18
ASSADWDEQF TRBJ2-1 TRBV28
ASSGHQGQPSYEQY TRBJ2-7 TRBV2
ASGPSGRSPYNEQF TRBJ2-1 TRBV4-1
AWSGLTVRNTEAF TRBJ1-1 TRBV30
ASTKHPNDEQF TRBJ2-1 TRBV11-2
ASSTGLAGSDTQY TRBJ2-3 TRBV5-5
ASSQGTSGRVN TRBJ2-7 TRBV13
ASSVALGNTGELF TRBJ2-2 TRBV9
ASSPRRDEQF TRBJ2-1 TRBV28
ASRLRDGTYEQY TRBJ2-7 TRBV5-1
SVVSLSSYEQY TRBJ2-7 TRBV29-1
ASSLTAGGSEAF TRBJ1-1 TRBV11-2
AWDTGVNNQPQH TRBJ1-5 TRBV30
ASSLDRGRSSYNEQF TRBJ2-1 TRBV7-3
SVDRGLRGATQY TRBJ2-5 TRBV29-1
ASSVTGDSYEQY TRBJ2-7 TRBV7-9
AVRGTEAF TRBJ1-1 TRBV28
ASSAYPLATQETQY TRBJ2-5 TRBV11-1
ASSGGTGGEYEKLF TRBJ1-4 TRBV13
ASSLENWNTEAF TRBJ1-1 TRBV7-9
ASNRQGTTYGYT TRBJ1-2 TRBV5-4
ASSWLRGEEQY TRBJ2-7 TRBV7-8
ASSLGFSYEQY TRBJ2-7 TRBV7-2
ASSQVPGRYEQY TRBJ2-7 TRBV4-1
ASSSSGSEQY TRBJ2-7 TRBV5-1
ASSYHRGVYNEQF TRBJ2-1 TRBV7-3
ASSFFRGYGYT TRBJ1-2 TRBV27
ASSESVSYEQY TRBJ2-7 TRBV6-1
ATVGTLGGTDTQY TRBJ2-3 TRBV15
ASSKGTTGGETQY TRBJ2-5 TRBV7-9
ASSRMGLSSYNEQF TRBJ2-1 TRBV19
ASSFSGRSSYNEQF TRBJ2-1 TRBV11-2
ASSLRRGYEQY TRBJ2-7 TRBV7-8
ASSLTARQVGPMNTEAF TRBJ1-1 TRBV5-1
ASIRRAEQF TRBJ2-1 TRBV2